This T cell receptor (beta chain) was observed in a study of cytomegalovirus exposure and HLA in healthy donors. Broader study findings: Highest at DRB1 and lowest at HLA-C, TCR association rates differed among HLA loci in a later analysis. Rare TCR sequences dominated, though some public TCRs recurred in many donors.

V lost 5 bases, J lost 1 base, and 9 bases stayed unmatched. Germline V gene data show CDR1 as SQVTM and CDR2 as ANQGSEA. The CDR3 consists of 15 residues. In the PCR, 60 Vbeta and 13 Jbeta primers were used. Method: immunoSEQ multiplex PCR; TCRdb's copy keeps in-frame clones and lacks some. The table records about 140,000 clones, 80% of them present only once. In regard to this clone: Its antigen is unidentified.

The J gene is TRBJ2-5, the V gene TRBV29-1; 8 positions match TRBD2. The sample was PBMCs. The receptor comes from a man aged 45 to 65 in good health and CMV-seronegative. The CDR3 sequence: CSVQRWRGVQETQYF. The CDR3 DNA sequence: TGCAGCGTTCAAAGGTGGCGGGGGGTCCAAGAGACCCAGTACTTC.